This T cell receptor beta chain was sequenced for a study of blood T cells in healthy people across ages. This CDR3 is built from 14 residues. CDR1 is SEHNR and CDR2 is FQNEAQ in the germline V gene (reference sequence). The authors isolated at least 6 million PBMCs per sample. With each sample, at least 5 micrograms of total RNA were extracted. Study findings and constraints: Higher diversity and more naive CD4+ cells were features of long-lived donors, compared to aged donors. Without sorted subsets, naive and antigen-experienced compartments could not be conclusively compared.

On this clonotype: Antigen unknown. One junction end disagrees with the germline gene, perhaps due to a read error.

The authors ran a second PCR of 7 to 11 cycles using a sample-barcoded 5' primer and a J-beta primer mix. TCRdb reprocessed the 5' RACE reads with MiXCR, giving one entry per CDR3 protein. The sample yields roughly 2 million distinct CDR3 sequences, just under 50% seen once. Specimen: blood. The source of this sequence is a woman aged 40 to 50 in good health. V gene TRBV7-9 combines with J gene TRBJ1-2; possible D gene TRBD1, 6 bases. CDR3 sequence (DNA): TGTGCCAGCAGCCTAGGGGGACTCAACTATGGCTACATCTTC. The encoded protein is CASSLGGLNYGYIF.